The 22 T cell receptor beta chains presented below share a single source sample, sequenced in a study of blood T cell repertoires in COVID-19. Profiled with immunoSEQ multiplex PCR; TCRdb holds only in-frame clones, not every one. The sample holds about 120,000 clones, about nine tenths seen once. Input material: peripheral blood. The receptors originated from a human donor in a cohort sampled during active COVID-19.

This chain links TRBV24-1 with TRBJ2-7; 12 nucleotides align to TRBD1. Germline CDR1 is KGHDR and CDR2 is SFDVKD. The CDR3 is made up of 20 amino acids. J gave up 4 bases and V 3 bases, and 18 bases lay outside the gene matches. CDR3 sequence: CATSDHPTFGTGGSMYEQYF. As DNA, the CDR3 is TGTGCCACCAGTGATCATCCGACATTTGGGACAGGGGGCAGTATGTACGAGCAGTACTTC.

The gene calls are TRBV2 and TRBJ2-3, with 8 bases that match TRBD2. With V trimmed by 7 bases and J by 1 base, 7 bases remained unmatched. The CDR3 runs 15 residues. The germline CDR1 and CDR2 sequences are SNHLY and FYNNEI. CDR3 amino acids: CASNIAGIRTDTQYF. The CDR3 DNA sequence: TGTGCCAGCAATATAGCGGGGATACGCACAGATACGCAGTATTTT. The entire variable domain, with the rest obtained from reference TRBV2 and TRBJ2-3, is as follows: EPEVTQTPSHQVTQMGQEVILRCVPISNHLYFYWYRQILGQKVEFLVSFYNNEISEKSEIFDDQFSVERPDGSNFTLKIRSTKLEDSAMYFCASNIAGIRTDTQYFGPGTRLTVL.

The V and J genes are TRBV19 and TRBJ1-2; the D gene is possibly TRBD1 (5 bases). Germline CDR1 LNHDA, CDR2 SQIVND (reference sequence). Trimming took off 7 bases at V and 2 bases at J, with 17 bases between the two ends. This CDR3 contains 15 residues. The DNA for the CDR3 is TGTGCCAGTACCGATTCTCAGGGCTCCAACTATGGCTACACCTTC. This gives the protein CASTDSQGSNYGYTF.

For the CDR3, the DNA is TGTGCCAGCACCCAACCCCGACCAGGTACAGATACGCAGTATTTT. It translates to CASTQPRPGTDTQYF. The rearrangement joins TRBV11-2 to TRBJ2-3; D remains ambiguous. Germline V gene data show CDR1 as SGHAT and CDR2 as FQNNGV. Trimming removed 7 bases at V and 3 bases at J, with 17 bases between. CDR3 length equals 15 residues.

The J gene is TRBJ1-6, the V gene TRBV6-6, with TRBD1 matching 10 bases. The length of the CDR3 is 18 residues. Germline-derived CDR1 and CDR2 are MNHNY and SVGAGI (reference sequence). V gave up 5 bases and J gave up 1 base; unmatched junction bases: 8. CDR3 sequence reads: CASSPLRTGGSYNSPLHF. The CDR3 DNA sequence: TGTGCCAGCAGTCCCCTCCGGACAGGGGGGTCCTATAATTCACCCCTCCACTTT.

This rearrangement joins TRBV6-2 or TRBV6-3 to TRBJ2-2, with no clear D. V was cut by 2 bases and J by 6 bases, with 4 bases left in between. The CDR3 is 12 residues long. Germline assignment: CDR1 MNHEY and CDR2 SVGEGT. This CDR3 is CASSYGPGELFF. CDR3 coding DNA: TGTGCCAGCAGTTACGGCCCCGGGGAGCTGTTTTTT.

The rearrangement links TRBV19 to TRBJ1-2; TRBD1 is a possible D gene (5 bases). The V gene's germline CDR1 is LNHDA and CDR2 SQIVND (reference sequence). The CDR3 has 15 amino acids. V lost 10 bases and J 5 bases, leaving 23 bases between the germline ends. The CDR3 region has the DNA TGTGCCATCGCTCCGGGGCCCGGAGGGGTTTATGGCTACACCTTC. This encodes CAIAPGPGGVYGYTF.

The chain recombines TRBV9 with TRBJ2-2; D is possibly TRBD2 (5 bases). Trimming stripped 0 bases from V and 7 bases from J, with 19 bases between. Per the germline V gene, CDR1 is SGDLS and CDR2 is YYNGEE. The CDR3 has 17 amino acids. The CDR3 loop is CASSVVGIGEEGGELFF. The CDR3 DNA is TGTGCCAGCAGCGTAGTGGGGATTGGTGAAGAGGGCGGGGAGCTGTTTTTT.

The chain couples TRBV18 to TRBJ2-1; TRBD2 matches at 7 bases. The V gene's germline CDR1 is KGHSH and CDR2 LQKENI. CDR3 length: 15 amino acids. The V gene end was trimmed by 3 bases and the J gene end by 2 bases; junction bases not matched to a gene: 4. CDR3 residues: CASSPGLPAYNEQFF. The CDR3 DNA is TGTGCCAGCTCACCGGGACTACCTGCCTACAATGAGCAGTTCTTC.

The chain links TRBV7-9 to TRBJ1-2; 8 nucleotides agree with TRBD1. From germline, CDR1 is SEHNR and CDR2 FQNEAQ (reference sequence). V gave up 7 bases and J gave up 7 bases; unmatched junction bases: 17. CDR3 length: 16 amino acids. CDR3 sequence reads: CASTRGSGTGVVGYTF. In DNA form, the CDR3 reads TGTGCCAGCACCCGCGGCTCCGGGACAGGAGTTGTTGGCTACACCTTC. Together with reference TRBV7-9 and TRBJ1-2, the CDR3 gives the full variable domain: DTGVSQNPRHKITKRGQNVTFRCDPISEHNRLYWYRQTLGQGPEFLTYFQNEAQLEKSRLLSDRFSAERPKGSFSTLEIQRTEQGDSAMYLCASTRGSGTGVVGYTFGSGTRLTVV.

The rearrangement uses TRBV3-1 (or the pseudogene TRBV3-2) and TRBJ2-5, with 8 bases identical to TRBD2. V was pared by 1 base and J by 6 bases, with 10 bases of the junction left unmatched. The CDR3 length is 16 residues. Germline V CDR1 and CDR2: LGHDT, YNNKEL (reference sequence). The CDR3 region has the DNA TGTGCCAGCAGCCAAGTCGGGGGGGGATTTGTGAAGACCCAGTACTTC. Its protein product is CASSQVGGGFVKTQYF.

This clone was counted between two and nine times. The chain recombines TRBV7-9 with TRBJ1-3; no firm D call. The V end lost 5 bases, the J end lost 3 bases, and 14 bases lay between the germline ends. CDR3 length: 15 amino acids. The germline V gene encodes CDR1 SEHNR and CDR2 FQNEAQ (reference sequence). CDR3 residues: CASSPDSGFGNTIYF. The CDR3 region has the DNA TGTGCCAGCAGCCCCGATTCGGGGTTTGGAAACACCATATATTTT. The complete variable domain, with remaining parts taken from reference TRBV7-9 and TRBJ1-3, reads DTGVSQNPRHKITKRGQNVTFRCDPISEHNRLYWYRQTLGQGPEFLTYFQNEAQLEKSRLLSDRFSAERPKGSFSTLEIQRTEQGDSAMYLCASSPDSGFGNTIYFGEGSWLTVV.

The J gene is TRBJ2-5, the V gene TRBV5-4, with 12 bases lining up with TRBD1. Losses at the gene ends were 3 bases for V and 5 bases for J; bases not matched to a gene: 11. In germline, CDR1 is SGHNT, CDR2 YYREEE (reference sequence). CDR3 size: 17 residues. The CDR3 region is CASSWEGQGAGKETQYF. In DNA form, the CDR3 reads TGTGCCAGCAGCTGGGAGGGACAGGGGGCGGGAAAGGAGACCCAGTACTTC.

The rearrangement links TRBV19 to TRBJ1-1; 10 bases fit TRBD1. J lost 5 bases, V lost 7 bases, and 10 bases had no gene match. Germline V gene lookup returns CDR1 LNHDA and CDR2 SQIVND (reference sequence). The CDR3 spans 15 residues. The CDR3 reads CASNKDRGIRTEAFF. The DNA of the CDR3 is TGTGCCAGTAACAAGGACAGGGGGATTAGGACTGAAGCTTTCTTT.

V usage is TRBV19 and J usage is TRBJ1-1, with a tentative D call TRBD1 (6 bases). In germline, CDR1 is LNHDA, CDR2 SQIVND (reference sequence). The CDR3 runs 16 residues. The ends were cut back, 3 bases at V and 5 bases at J, with 19 bases in the middle. This CDR3 reads CASSILQTGFRTEAFF. CDR3 nucleotides: TGTGCCAGTAGTATCCTCCAAACAGGGTTTAGGACTGAAGCTTTCTTT.

The chain has TRBV6-5 and TRBJ2-1; 7 bases agree with TRBD2. V lost 8 bases, J lost 4 bases, and 8 bases stayed unmatched. The germline V gene encodes CDR1 MNHEY and CDR2 SVGAGI. The CDR3 has 14 amino acids. CDR3 in amino acids: CASASGGGYNEQFF. The CDR3 region has the DNA TGTGCCAGCGCTAGCGGTGGAGGGTACAATGAGCAGTTCTTC.

J is TRBJ2-1 and V is TRBV7-9; D is possibly TRBD2 (6 bases). Germline V gene lookup returns CDR1 SEHNR and CDR2 FQNEAQ (reference sequence). The CDR3 runs 14 residues. V lost 1 base and J 10 bases, leaving 14 bases between the germline ends. The CDR3, as DNA: TGTGCCAGCAGCTTAGTGGGGGGTACTCCGGAGCAGTTCTTC. Translating gives CASSLVGGTPEQFF.

The chain uses TRBV11-2 and TRBJ2-5; TRBD2 is a possible D gene (5 bases). The V end was cut by 2 bases, the J end by 1 base, with 14 bases between. The CDR3 consists of 16 residues. Germline V gene data show CDR1 as SGHAT and CDR2 as FQNNGV. CDR3 loop: CASSLLLGLAQETQYF. CDR3 DNA sequence: TGTGCCAGCAGCTTACTACTTGGGCTAGCCCAAGAGACCCAGTACTTC.

V is TRBV2 and J is TRBJ2-7; 11 bases are shared with TRBD2. CDR1 and CDR2 (germline): SNHLY, FYNNEI. The CDR3 length is 14 residues. J lost 1 base, V lost 6 bases, and 2 bases had no gene match. The chain's CDR3 is CASRGTSGSYEQYF. In DNA form, the CDR3 reads TGTGCCAGCAGGGGGACTAGCGGATCCTACGAGCAGTACTTC. The complete variable domain, with remaining parts taken from reference TRBV2 and TRBJ2-7, reads EPEVTQTPSHQVTQMGQEVILRCVPISNHLYFYWYRQILGQKVEFLVSFYNNEISEKSEIFDDQFSVERPDGSNFTLKIRSTKLEDSAMYFCASRGTSGSYEQYFGPGTRLTVT.

The rearrangement joins TRBV18 to TRBJ2-2; D is undetermined. The CDR3 loop spans 14 amino acids. V was trimmed by 0 bases and J by 5 bases, leaving 7 bases between them. CDR1 KGHSH and CDR2 LQKENI come from the germline V gene. This CDR3 is CASSPPGGTGELFF. As DNA, the CDR3 is TGTGCCAGCTCACCACCCGGCGGAACCGGGGAGCTGTTTTTT.

J is TRBJ2-1 and V is TRBV4-1; 8 positions match TRBD1. CDR1 is MGHRA and CDR2 is YSYEKL in the germline V gene. The CDR3 loop spans 17 amino acids. V was clipped by 2 bases and J by 8 bases; unmatched bases: 14. The CDR3 here is CASSQSLPGGISDEQFF. The DNA for the CDR3 is TGCGCCAGCAGCCAATCCCTACCAGGGGGCATTAGCGATGAGCAGTTCTTC.

This clone was observed a few times. Other DNA sequences in the same sample also yield this CDR3. The V and J genes are TRBV6-1 and TRBJ1-5, with D maybe TRBD1 (5 bases). This CDR3 region has 13 residues. Trimming pared 3 bases from V and 7 bases from J, leaving 10 bases between. In germline, CDR1 is MNHNS, CDR2 SASEGT. The CDR3 bases are TGTGCCAGCAGTGAGCAGGGAGGACAGCCCCAGCATTTT. As protein: CASSEQGGQPQHF.